These 21 T cell receptor beta chains came from one sample sequenced in a study of blood T cell repertoires in COVID-19 (dated by TCRdb to about 2020). Library method: the immunoSEQ multiplex PCR assay. Held by TCRdb, this immuneACCESS table contains in-frame sequences only and omits some clones. Under half of the omission traces to an unresolved V gene where checked; the cause of the rest is unknown. This sample is represented by about 350,000 clones; around nine tenths of them were singletons. Around 3.9% of the sample comes from the top ten. Sample: peripheral blood. The receptors here all came from a woman aged 55-75 years with COVID-19, enrolled during active disease.

J is TRBJ1-2 and V is TRBV5-6; no clear D gene. CDR3 length: 13 amino acids. Germline CDR1 is SGHDT and CDR2 is YYEEEE. Trimming removed 2 bases from V and 5 bases from J, with 10 bases in between. The CDR3 nucleotides read TGTGCCAGCAGCTTTACAGCCACTTATGGCTACACCTTC. Translated: CASSFTATYGYTF.

Details on this clone: Additional DNA sequences in this sample encode the identical CDR3. The chain couples TRBV7-3 to TRBJ1-1; possible D gene TRBD1, 6 bases. CDR3 length: 13 amino acids. With 6 bases removed from V and 2 bases from J, the gap between germline ends came to 10 bases. Germline lookup yields CDR1 SGHTA and CDR2 FQGTGA. CDR3 residues: CASSLDRNTEAFF. CDR3 coding DNA: TGTGCCAGCAGTCTGGACAGAAACACTGAAGCTTTCTTT.

J is TRBJ2-1 and V is TRBV7-8, with 10 bases matching TRBD2. Germline V gene lookup returns CDR1 SGHVS and CDR2 FQNEAQ. V shed 5 bases and J 1 base; nucleotides not matched to a gene: 5. This CDR3 has 16 amino acids. Here the CDR3 DNA reads TGTGCCAGCAGCCCTGGACTAGCGGTTTCCTACAATGAGCAGTTCTTC. Translating gives CASSPGLAVSYNEQFF.

This chain uses TRBV5-1 with TRBJ1-6, with TRBD1 identical over 7 bases. This CDR3 is 15 amino acids long. J lost 6 bases, V lost 3 bases, and 6 bases had no gene match. Germline CDR1 SGHRS, CDR2 YFSETQ. This CDR3 reads CASSSTWDSNSPLHF. The CDR3 bases are TGCGCCAGCAGCTCAACTTGGGACAGTAATTCACCCCTCCACTTT.

The chain uses TRBV2 and TRBJ2-3; D possibly corresponds to TRBD2 (6 bases). Trimming shortened V by 3 bases and J by 3 bases, and 16 bases separated the two germline ends. Germline loops: CDR1 SNHLY, CDR2 FYNNEI. This CDR3 comprises 16 residues. The CDR3 spells CASSDRTPGGTDTQYF. CDR3 sequence (DNA): TGTGCCAGCAGTGACCGGACGCCCGGAGGGACAGATACGCAGTATTTT.

Worth noting for this clone: The junction departs from the called germline gene at one end, perhaps through a read error. In the same sample, other DNA sequences code for this CDR3. V usage is TRBV4-2 and J usage is TRBJ2-7, with D possibly being TRBD1 (5 bases). The CDR3 loop spans 13 amino acids. Germline CDR1 reads LGHNA; CDR2 reads YNFKEQ. As DNA, the CDR3 is TGTGCCAGTAGCCAGGGTTATGGCAGGGCCCAGTACTTC. Protein product: CASSQGYGRAQYF.

The V and J genes are TRBV9 and TRBJ1-6; TRBD1 matches at 7 bases. Germline assignment: CDR1 SGDLS and CDR2 YYNGEE. Trimming at V came to 0 bases and at J to 7 bases, leaving 4 bases not matched to a gene. There are 15 residues in the CDR3. This CDR3 reads CASSVEETGNSPLHF. CDR3 DNA sequence: TGTGCCAGCAGCGTAGAGGAGACAGGGAATTCACCCCTCCACTTT.

The chain couples TRBV19 to TRBJ1-3, with no clear D. Germline assignment: CDR1 LNHDA and CDR2 SQIVND (reference sequence). V was shortened by 4 bases and J by 8 bases, with 9 bases between the two germline ends. The CDR3 is made up of 12 amino acids. The CDR3 DNA reads TGTGCCAGTAGTAGCCGGGGAGACACCATATATTTT. The encoded protein is CASSSRGDTIYF.

V is TRBV6-6 and J is TRBJ1-2; 7 bases are shared with TRBD1. CDR1 and CDR2 from the germline V gene are MNHNY and SVGAGI (reference sequence). Germline trimming cut 0 bases from V and 6 bases from J; bases unmatched to any gene: 4. The CDR3 covers 14 residues. CDR3 nucleotides: TGTGCCAGCAGTTACTCAAGGGGGCCGGATGGCTACACCTTC. Its translation is CASSYSRGPDGYTF.

This clone was detected once. The V call is TRBV19, the J call TRBJ2-7, with 7 bases fitting TRBD1. The J segment lost 0 bases and the V segment lost 1 base, leaving 3 bases of the junction unmatched. Germline-derived CDR1 and CDR2 are LNHDA and SQIVND (reference sequence). The CDR3 has 15 residues. This CDR3 reads CASSIVRDSSYEQYF. The DNA for the CDR3 is TGTGCCAGTAGTATAGTCAGGGACAGCTCCTACGAGCAGTACTTC. Complete variable domain (other parts from reference TRBV19 and TRBJ2-7): DGGITQSPKYLFRKEGQNVTLSCEQNLNHDAMYWYRQDPGQGLRLIYYSQIVNDFQKGDIAEGYSVSREKKESFPLTVTSAQKNPTAFYLCASSIVRDSSYEQYFGPGTRLTVT.

The V call is TRBV10-3, the J call TRBJ2-3, with D possibly being TRBD2 (5 bases). V was pared by 10 bases and J by 0 bases, with 11 bases between. Germline CDR1 is ENHRY and CDR2 is SYGVKD. This CDR3 contains 13 residues. The CDR3 region is CATQPGSTDTQYF. The CDR3 DNA follows: TGTGCCACCCAGCCGGGGAGCACAGATACGCAGTATTTT.

This chain connects TRBV28 to TRBJ1-1; 7 bases fit TRBD1. The CDR3 has 14 residues. Germline loops: CDR1 MDHEN, CDR2 SYDVKM. V lost 6 bases, J lost 1 base, and 5 bases stayed unmatched. The CDR3 sequence: CASRSGTANTEAFF. DNA for the CDR3: TGTGCCAGCAGGTCCGGGACAGCGAACACTGAAGCTTTCTTT.

The CDR3 DNA follows: TGTGCCAGCAGTCCATATGGCCGGGACTGGAGCTATGGCTACACCTTC. Its protein is CASSPYGRDWSYGYTF. V is TRBV27 and J is TRBJ1-2, with D perhaps matching TRBD1 (5 bases). The CDR3 consists of 16 residues. The germline V gene encodes CDR1 MNHEY and CDR2 SMNVEV (reference sequence). V was shortened by 5 bases and J by 4 bases, with 20 bases between the two germline ends.

The chain's CDR3 is CASITFPGQNTEAFF. The CDR3 coding sequence is TGTGCCAGCATTACCTTTCCGGGACAGAACACTGAAGCTTTCTTT. V usage is TRBV2 and J usage is TRBJ1-1; the D gene is possibly TRBD1 (6 bases). V was shortened by 7 bases and J by 1 base, with 16 bases between the two germline ends. The CDR3 runs to 15 residues. Germline V gene lookup returns CDR1 SNHLY and CDR2 FYNNEI. Full variable domain (rest looked up from reference TRBV2 and TRBJ1-1): EPEVTQTPSHQVTQMGQEVILRCVPISNHLYFYWYRQILGQKVEFLVSFYNNEISEKSEIFDDQFSVERPDGSNFTLKIRSTKLEDSAMYFCASITFPGQNTEAFFGQGTRLTVV.

In regard to this clone: Other DNA sequences from this sample encode an identical CDR3 as well. V gene TRBV6-5 combines with J gene TRBJ1-5; a possible D gene is TRBD1 (6 bases). Germline CDR1 MNHEY, CDR2 SVGAGI. This CDR3 is 15 amino acids long. Trimming removed 0 bases from V and 2 bases from J, with 8 bases in between. The CDR3 region has the DNA TGTGCCAGCAGTTACTCGAACAGGGGCAATCAGCCCCAGCATTTT. Amino acids: CASSYSNRGNQPQHF.

This CDR3 is CSALAREAYEQYF. The CDR3 coding sequence is TGCAGCGCCCTAGCGCGCGAAGCCTACGAGCAGTACTTC. V usage is TRBV29-1 and J usage is TRBJ2-7; tentatively, D is TRBD2 (6 bases). The germline CDR1 and CDR2 sequences are SQVTM and ANQGSEA. The germline V and J ends were trimmed by 7 bases and 2 bases, with 15 bases remaining between them. This CDR3 spans 13 amino acids.

The chain links TRBV29-1 to TRBJ1-1; 9 nucleotides agree with TRBD1. This CDR3 has 14 residues. Germline V gives CDR1 SQVTM, CDR2 ANQGSEA. V dropped 2 bases and J dropped 4; count of bases not matched to a gene: 5. The CDR3 bases are TGCAGCGTTGAAAAAGACAGGGGGACCACTGAAGCTTTCTTT. Translated: CSVEKDRGTTEAFF.

This rearrangement joins TRBV2 to TRBJ1-2; D is uncertain. The CDR3 runs to 13 residues. Per the germline V gene, CDR1 is SNHLY and CDR2 is FYNNEI. V was shortened by 3 bases and J by 8 bases, with 13 bases between the two germline ends. DNA of the CDR3: TGTGCCAGCAGTGAGCGGGTTCCCGCCGGCTACACCTTC. It codes for CASSERVPAGYTF.

The rearrangement joins TRBV5-1 to TRBJ1-1; D is ambiguous. CDR3 length: 14 residues. Per the germline V gene, CDR1 is SGHRS and CDR2 is YFSETQ. Trimming left V 2 bases short and J 0 bases short, with 8 bases between. The CDR3 DNA reads as TGCGCCAGCAGCTTTTACACCGTGAACACTGAAGCTTTCTTT. It yields the protein CASSFYTVNTEAFF.

The CDR3 coding sequence is TGCGCCAGCAGCGCCGAGGGGGGGAGTCGGACCCTCCACTTT. This codes for CASSAEGGSRTLHF. The genes are TRBV10-1 and TRBJ1-6; a weak D match, TRBD1 (6 bases). CDR1 WNHNN and CDR2 SYGVQD come from the germline V gene (reference sequence). Trimming left V 6 bases short and J 14 bases short, with 20 bases between. This CDR3 spans 14 amino acids.

V is TRBV5-1 and J is TRBJ1-1; no reliable D call. CDR3 length: 15 residues. Trimming shortened V by 4 bases and J by 0 bases, and 13 bases separated the two germline ends. The germline gives CDR1 SGHRS, CDR2 YFSETQ. In DNA form, the CDR3 reads TGCGCCAGCAGCCCGGCGGAGTCCATGAACACTGAAGCTTTCTTT. Amino acids: CASSPAESMNTEAFF.